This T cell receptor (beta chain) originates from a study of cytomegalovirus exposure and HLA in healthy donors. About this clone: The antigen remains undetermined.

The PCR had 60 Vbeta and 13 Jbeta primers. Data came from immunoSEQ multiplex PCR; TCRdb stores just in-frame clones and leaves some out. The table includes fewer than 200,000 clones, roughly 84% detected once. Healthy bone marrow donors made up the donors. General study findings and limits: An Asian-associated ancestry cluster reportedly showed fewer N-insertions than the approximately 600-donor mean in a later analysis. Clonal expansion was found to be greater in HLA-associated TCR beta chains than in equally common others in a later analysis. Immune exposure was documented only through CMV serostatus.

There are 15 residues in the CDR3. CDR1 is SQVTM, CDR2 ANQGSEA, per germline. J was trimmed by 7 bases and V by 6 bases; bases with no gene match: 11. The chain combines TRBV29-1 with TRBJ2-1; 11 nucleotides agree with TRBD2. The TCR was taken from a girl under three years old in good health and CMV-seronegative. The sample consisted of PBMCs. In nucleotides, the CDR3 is TGCAGCGTAGAGAAACGGGGACTAGCGGCGAATGAGCAGTTCTTC. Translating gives CSVEKRGLAANEQFF.